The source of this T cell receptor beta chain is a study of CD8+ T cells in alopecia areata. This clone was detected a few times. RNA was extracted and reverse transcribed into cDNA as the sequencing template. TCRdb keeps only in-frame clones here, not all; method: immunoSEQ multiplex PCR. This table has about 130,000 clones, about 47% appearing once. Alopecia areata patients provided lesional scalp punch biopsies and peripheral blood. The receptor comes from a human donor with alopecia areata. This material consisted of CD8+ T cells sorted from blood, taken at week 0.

CDR3 nucleotide sequence: TGCAGCGTTGAAAACGACAGGGCCGGGACCCAGTACTTC. Amino acid sequence: CSVENDRAGTQYF. This chain joins TRBV29-1 and TRBJ2-5, with TRBD1 matching over 7 bases. This CDR3 has 13 residues. The V gene end was trimmed by 2 bases and the J gene end by 7 bases; junction bases not matched to a gene: 7. The V gene's germline CDR1 is SQVTM and CDR2 ANQGSEA. Filled out from reference TRBV29-1 and TRBJ2-5, the complete variable domain reads SAVISQKPSRDICQRGTSLTIQCQVDSQVTMMFWYRQQPGQSLTLIATANQGSEATYESGFVIDKFPISRPNLTFSTLTVSNMSPEDSSIYLCSVENDRAGTQYFGPGTRLLVL.